One and the same sample provided the 24 T cell receptor beta chains below, sequenced in a study of blood T cell repertoires in COVID-19. Repertoires were generated with immunoSEQ multiplex PCR, while TCRdb's copy carries only in-frame clones and drops some. The sample lists 150,000 or so clones, about 80% occurring once. The sample was peripheral blood. Receptors originate from a woman aged 55-75 years with acute or convalescent COVID-19.

J is TRBJ1-1 and V is TRBV5-1, with 12 bases matching TRBD1. CDR3 size: 18 residues. Germline lookup yields CDR1 SGHRS and CDR2 YFSETQ. Losses at the gene ends were 4 bases for V and 3 bases for J; bases not matched to a gene: 13. CDR3 DNA: TGCGCCAGCAGCCCGGGACAGGGGGCGAAGGTAGCGGACACTGAAGCTTTCTTT. As protein: CASSPGQGAKVADTEAFF.

The CDR3 DNA reads as TGTGCCAGCAGTGAAATGGAGGTCTCTAACTATGGCTACACCTTC. This sequence encodes CASSEMEVSNYGYTF. The chain uses TRBV6-1 and TRBJ1-2, with D hard to call. V was clipped by 2 bases and J by 0 bases, with 10 bases between them. This CDR3 is built from 15 residues. Germline assignment: CDR1 MNHNS and CDR2 SASEGT.

CDR3 loop: CSVEINTDEQFF. The CDR3 DNA follows: TGCAGCGTTGAAATAAATACAGATGAGCAGTTCTTC. The V gene is TRBV29-1, the J gene TRBJ2-1; D not resolved. The V end lost 2 bases, the J end lost 8 bases, and 10 bases lay between the germline ends. This CDR3 region has 12 residues. Germline lookup yields CDR1 SQVTM and CDR2 ANQGSEA.

This clone was recorded a few times. The chain employs TRBV5-1 and TRBJ1-3; D may be TRBD1 (6 bases). V was trimmed by 6 bases and J by 0 bases, leaving 10 bases between them. Germline lookup yields CDR1 SGHRS and CDR2 YFSETQ. The CDR3 has 14 residues. The CDR3: CASTDSNSGNTIYF. The DNA for the CDR3 is TGCGCCAGCACGGACAGTAACTCTGGAAACACCATATATTTT.

The chain couples TRBV7-8 to TRBJ2-7, with D possibly TRBD1 on 5 matching bases. Per the germline V gene, CDR1 is SGHVS and CDR2 is FQNEAQ. With 1 base removed from V and 6 bases from J, the gap between germline ends came to 13 bases. The CDR3 covers 14 residues. The CDR3: CASSLGRTFTEQYV. For the CDR3, the DNA is TGTGCCAGCAGCTTAGGGCGGACATTCACCGAGCAGTACGTC.

The chain recombines TRBV9 with TRBJ1-1; D is perhaps TRBD1 (5 bases). Per germline, CDR1 SGDLS and CDR2 YYNGEE. The CDR3 extends over 14 amino acids. V gave up 3 bases and J gave up 4 bases, with 13 bases separating them. CDR3 sequence reads: CASSAGGGSTEAFF. CDR3 sequence (DNA): TGTGCCAGCAGCGCGGGCGGGGGGAGCACTGAAGCTTTCTTT. Variable domain in full (rest from reference TRBV9 and TRBJ1-1): DSGVTQTPKHLITATGQRVTLRCSPRSGDLSVYWYQQSLDQGLQFLIQYYNGEERAKGNILERFSAQQFPDLHSELNLSSLELGDSALYFCASSAGGGSTEAFFGQGTRLTVV.

This clone was counted a few times. The chain employs TRBV10-3 and TRBJ1-5, with D possibly matching TRBD1 (5 bases). The V end was cut by 5 bases, the J end by 6 bases, with 23 bases between. This CDR3 is built from 17 residues. The V gene's germline CDR1 is ENHRY and CDR2 SYGVKD. The CDR3 spells CAISPTNKGVRGQPQHF. The CDR3 DNA reads as TGTGCCATCAGTCCGACAAATAAAGGGGTGCGAGGTCAGCCCCAGCATTTT.

This chain connects TRBV6-5 to TRBJ2-1, with D tentatively TRBD1 (5 bases). CDR1 MNHEY and CDR2 SVGAGI come from the germline V gene. V lost 0 bases to trimming and J lost 9 bases, with 12 bases between them. The CDR3 contains 14 residues. The CDR3 DNA reads as TGTGCCAGCAGTTACTCCCTAACAGGTCGTGAGCAGTTCTTC. It encodes CASSYSLTGREQFF.

The V and J genes are TRBV19 and TRBJ2-1; D perhaps matches TRBD2 (5 bases). Germline V gene data show CDR1 as LNHDA and CDR2 as SQIVND (reference sequence). Trimming cost V 6 bases and J 3 bases, with 18 bases left between them. CDR3 length equals 16 residues. CDR3 coding DNA: TGTGCCAGTAGCCGGAGGCGGCTCTATGACTACAATGAGCAGTTCTTC. It yields the protein CASSRRRLYDYNEQFF.

This chain connects TRBV3-1 (or the pseudogene TRBV3-2) to TRBJ1-4; D gene unclear. Germline V gene lookup returns CDR1 LGHDT and CDR2 YNNKEL (reference sequence). The CDR3 is 17 amino acids. V was trimmed by 0 bases and J by 1 base, leaving 12 bases between them. CDR3 loop: CASSQEGGMVTNEKLFF. The CDR3 nucleotides are TGTGCCAGCAGCCAAGAGGGAGGGATGGTAACTAATGAAAAACTGTTTTTT.

This chain connects TRBV10-1 to TRBJ2-3, with 9 bases fitting TRBD1. The V and J ends lost 6 bases and 3 bases, in that order; junction bases with no gene match: 10. Germline V gene data show CDR1 as WNHNN and CDR2 as SYGVQD (reference sequence). CDR3 length equals 16 residues. The CDR3 sequence is CASRPPGQGQTDTQYF. The CDR3 nucleotides are TGCGCCAGCAGACCCCCGGGACAGGGTCAAACAGATACGCAGTATTTT.

The chain couples TRBV30 to TRBJ1-2, with 7 positions matching TRBD1. The CDR3 loop spans 13 amino acids. CDR1 is GTSNPN, CDR2 SVGIG, per germline (reference sequence). V shed 0 bases and J 7 bases; nucleotides not matched to a gene: 5. The chain's CDR3 is CAWSVMTGTGYTF. DNA for the CDR3: TGTGCCTGGAGTGTAATGACAGGGACTGGCTACACCTTC.

The rearrangement joins TRBV28 to TRBJ1-1; D possibly corresponds to TRBD1 (5 bases). Trimming removed 6 bases from V and 1 base from J, with 18 bases in between. The CDR3 is 16 residues long. Looked up from germline, CDR1 is MDHEN and CDR2 is SYDVKM. The DNA for the CDR3 is TGTGCCAGCAGCCGACAGCGAGCCCCCTCGAACACTGAAGCTTTCTTT. The encoded protein is CASSRQRAPSNTEAFF.

The V call is TRBV9, the J call TRBJ1-3, with 12 bases lining up with TRBD1. The germline gives CDR1 SGDLS, CDR2 YYNGEE. The V and J ends lost 3 bases and 0 bases, in that order; junction bases with no gene match: 7. CDR3 length: 18 amino acids. Here the CDR3 DNA reads TGTGCCAGCAGCGCCCGGCTGGGACAGGGGGCCTCTGGAAACACCATATATTTT. Translating it yields CASSARLGQGASGNTIYF.

The chain uses TRBV29-1 and TRBJ1-6; a possible D gene is TRBD1 (5 bases). The V end was cut by 1 base, the J end by 11 bases, with 12 bases between. This CDR3 contains 13 residues. Looked up from germline, CDR1 is SQVTM and CDR2 is ANQGSEA. The CDR3, as DNA: TGCAGCGTTGAAGGCAGCCCGGGGGCACCCCTCCACTTT. Its translation: CSVEGSPGAPLHF.

The chain uses TRBV28 and TRBJ2-7; the match to TRBD1 covers 9 bases. The CDR3 totals 13 residues. V gave up 6 bases and J gave up 3 bases; unmatched junction bases: 3. CDR1 is MDHEN and CDR2 is SYDVKM in the germline V gene. The CDR3 region is CASRRTGVYEQYV. In nucleotides, the CDR3 is TGTGCCAGCAGACGGACAGGGGTCTACGAGCAGTACGTC.

This clone was observed a single time. This chain uses TRBV28 with TRBJ2-1; 10 bases align to TRBD2. CDR3 length: 13 amino acids. V shed 5 bases and J 6 bases; nucleotides not matched to a gene: 1. Germline V CDR1 and CDR2: MDHEN, SYDVKM. The CDR3 spells CASSSGGANEQFF. Here the CDR3 DNA reads TGTGCCAGCAGTAGCGGGGGGGCCAATGAGCAGTTCTTC. The full variable domain, completed using reference TRBV28 and TRBJ2-1, is DVKVTQSSRYLVKRTGEKVFLECVQDMDHENMFWYRQDPGLGLRLIYFSYDVKMKEKGDIPEGYSVSREKKERFSLILESASTNQTSMYLCASSSGGANEQFFGPGTRLTVL.

Only one count was recorded for this clone. This chain links TRBV11-1 with TRBJ1-1; 10 nucleotides line up with TRBD1. The V gene's germline CDR1 is SGHAT and CDR2 FQDESV (reference sequence). This CDR3 is built from 15 residues. V shed 8 bases, J shed 4 bases, and the junction held 10 bases outside the gene matches. In DNA form, the CDR3 reads TGTGCCAGCCGTTGGGGACAGGGGAGTGTCACTGAAGCTTTCTTT. Translation gives CASRWGQGSVTEAFF.

This clone was seen only a few times. The gene calls are TRBV9 and TRBJ2-2, with a possible D match to TRBD1 (6 bases). V was cut by 3 bases and J by 7 bases, with 13 bases left in between. Germline-derived CDR1 and CDR2 are SGDLS and YYNGEE. CDR3 length: 14 residues. CDR3 in DNA: TGTGCCAGCAGCGCGGGACACAAGCTCGGGGAGCTGTTTTTT. As protein: CASSAGHKLGELFF.

This rearrangement joins TRBV10-3 to TRBJ2-2, with TRBD2 as a possible D gene (5 bases). V was cut by 5 bases and J by 0 bases, with 10 bases left in between. The CDR3 totals 15 residues. Germline lookup yields CDR1 ENHRY and CDR2 SYGVKD. This chain's CDR3 is CAISFGLTNTGELFF. Written as DNA, the CDR3 is TGTGCCATCAGTTTCGGACTGACGAACACCGGGGAGCTGTTTTTT.

The gene calls are TRBV5-1 and TRBJ2-2; 8 bases match TRBD2. V shed 2 bases, J shed 4 bases, and the junction held 4 bases outside the gene matches. Germline V gives CDR1 SGHRS, CDR2 YFSETQ. CDR3 length equals 15 residues. The CDR3 DNA reads TGCGCCAGCAGCTTACCAGCGGGGGTCACCGGGGAGCTGTTTTTT. The encoded protein is CASSLPAGVTGELFF.

This chain links TRBV5-1 with TRBJ2-5; D may be TRBD1 (6 bases). V was cut by 4 bases and J by 2 bases, with 15 bases left in between. CDR3 size: 15 residues. CDR1 is SGHRS and CDR2 is YFSETQ in the germline V gene. The CDR3 sequence is CASSRDIISQETQYF. CDR3 DNA sequence: TGCGCCAGCAGCAGGGACATCATCTCGCAAGAGACCCAGTACTTC.

The chain links TRBV7-6 to TRBJ2-2, with 10 positions matching TRBD1. Germline CDR1 and CDR2: SGHVS and FNYEAQ. V was pared by 5 bases and J by 4 bases, with 10 bases of the junction left unmatched. The CDR3 consists of 17 residues. In DNA, the CDR3 is TGTGCCAGCAGCAAAAGACAGGGGGCGTCGTCCACCGGGGAGCTGTTTTTT. Translating it yields CASSKRQGASSTGELFF.

The rearrangement joins TRBV28 to TRBJ1-5, with D tentatively TRBD1 (6 bases). Germline V gene data show CDR1 as MDHEN and CDR2 as SYDVKM. With 6 bases removed from V and 8 bases from J, the gap between germline ends came to 8 bases. The CDR3 has 11 amino acids. The CDR3 loop is CASSPGEPQHF. CDR3 nucleotides: TGTGCCAGCAGCCCAGGGGAGCCCCAGCATTTT.